The present T cell receptor (beta chain) was sequenced within a study of blood T cell repertoires in COVID-19 (dated by TCRdb to about 2020). Background for the entire study: Samples covering the acute and convalescent phases of COVID-19 were provided by collaborators in the United States, Italy and Spain. Samples came from the ongoing ImmuneRACE study (first 160 participants) plus 1,254 subjects from 6 global collaborators. A de-identified subject ID, COVID-19 status, age in years and sex were almost always included in the sample metadata. The prospective study material was composed of cDNA or gDNA derived from T cells, B-cell-depleted T cells, or PBMCs. The repertoires were made available in a free public database intended to serve as a resource for research on the immune response to SARS-CoV-2. Subjects who had been exposed to COVID-19, were actively infected with it, or had recovered from it provided the deeply sampled blood TCRbeta repertoires that made up the dataset. Where available, HLA class I and class II types were taken from metadata supplied by the sample provider and were not determined by assay-based typing.

Comment on this clone: Its antigen is currently not known. No much larger clone exists at a distance of one base, and base qualities are not known.

Collaborating institutions collected whole blood in K2EDTA tubes following their own protocols. Collaborator samples were shipped for TCRbeta analysis as frozen whole blood, isolated PBMCs, or DNA extracted from either sample type. At the junction V is shortened by 8 bases and J by 4 bases; bases outside the gene matches: 6. Reading the germline V gene gives CDR1 MNHEY and CDR2 SVGAGI. Taken from cysteine to phenylalanine, the CDR3 has 13 residues. Of all the DNA, just the CDR3 is kept, 39 bases in frame from base 1. TCRbeta CDR3 regions were amplified from genomic DNA using the immunoSEQ Assay, a bias-controlled multiplex PCR. In the paper's pipeline: Within the assay, amplification of reference gene primers was used to estimate how many nucleated cells each sample contained. To quantify the absolute abundance of each unique TCRbeta CDR3 rearrangement, sequence reads were collapsed and filtered. For each sample, productive Simpson clonality was calculated as the square root of Simpson's diversity index across productive rearrangements. Here the immuneACCESS table is served through TCRdb, limited to in-frame sequences with V and J called. Missing clones are a known gap in these copies; in checked studies unresolved V genes cover under half, and the rest lacks a known reason. The D gene and trimming were derived from the DNA, and the V and J assignments and clone size from that table. The sample has 100,000 to 150,000 clones on record, roughly four fifths of them singletons. The ten largest clones add up to around 4.1% of the sample.

Overall results and qualifications from the work: How much clinical and demographic metadata was included differed by source and by participant, and the metadata was provided uncurated.

The V and J segments used are TRBV6-5 and TRBJ2-7; the central 9 bases match TRBD1. The clonotype was recovered from a woman aged 45-65 years with acute or convalescent COVID-19. The sample taken for sequencing was peripheral blood. The CDR3 protein: CASGRQGVYEQYF. The DNA is as follows: TGTGCCAGCGGGAGACAGGGGGTGTACGAGCAGTACTTC.